This T cell receptor (beta chain) was sequenced for a study of T cells in Graves' hyperthyroidism and ophthalmopathy. Study-level findings and limits: The model made its ophthalmopathy prediction, and onset followed a median about 5.9 months later. Blood also showed most of the thyroid clonotypes that were expanded above 0.001.

Orbital computed tomography, thyroid ultrasound, serum thyroxine and TRAb, and clinical symptoms together informed the diagnoses. The J segment lost 6 bases and the V segment lost 7 bases, leaving 7 bases of the junction unmatched. CDR3 length: 14 amino acids. Looked up from germline, CDR1 is MNHNS and CDR2 is SASEGT. Amplification of TCR beta CDR3 regions used RNA as the template. The HTBI primer set drove a first-round RT-PCR of the TCR CDR3. TCRdb reprocessed the multiplex PCR reads via MiXCR and lists one record per CDR3 protein. The sample carries about 300,000 distinct CDR3 sequences, roughly 18% recorded once. This clonotype has more than one count but fewer than ten. Antigen: not known.

The receptor was derived from a man aged 50 to 60 with Graves' ophthalmopathy. The sequenced sample consisted of blood. The V call is TRBV6-1, the J call TRBJ2-7; 12 nucleotides line up with TRBD2. The CDR3 coding sequence is TGTGCCAGCACCGCGACTAGCGGGAGAGGCGAGCAGTACTTC. Encoded protein: CASTATSGRGEQYF.